The 29 T cell receptor beta chains below all came from one sample that was sequenced in a study of T cell clonality in common variable immunodeficiency. Study-level findings and limits: Common variable immunodeficiency TCR beta sequences reportedly had fewer deletions and N-nucleotide insertions.

Produced via immunoSEQ multiplex PCR; TCRdb's table is partial and in-frame only. This sample has roughly 42,000 clones and no singletons, with roughly 5.6% in the ten largest. Which antigens these TCRs recognize remains unknown. Sequences were obtained from peripheral blood mononuclear cells. These TCRs come from a human donor with common variable immunodeficiency.

Many counts were recorded for this clone. The CDR3 goes on 3 residues after the read ends, and that part is filled in from the germline J gene. The rearrangement uses TRBV19 and TRBJ2-1; 8 bases match TRBD2. V gave up 5 bases and J gave up 2 bases; unmatched junction bases: 5. Germline V gene sequence: CDR1 LNHDA, CDR2 SQIVND (reference sequence). The CDR3 covers 15 residues. The CDR3 reads CASSPSGSPYNEQFF. The sequenced part of the CDR3 DNA is TGTGCCAGTAGTCCCAGCGGGAGCCCCTACAATGAG.

This clone was found a few times. The CDR3 end lies 3 residues beyond the end of the read and is filled in from the germline J gene. The chain links TRBV20-1 to TRBJ1-4; the D gene is possibly TRBD1 (5 bases). The CDR3 runs to 15 residues. The germline CDR1 and CDR2 sequences are DFQATT and SNEGSKA (reference sequence). The germline V and J ends were trimmed by 3 bases and 8 bases, with 19 bases remaining between them. The CDR3 loop reads CSARGPRAREEKLFF. The CDR3 bases that were read are TGCAGTGCTAGGGGGCCCCGGGCACGAGAAGAAAAA.

Ten or more counts support this clone. The read gets to within 3 residues of the CDR3 end, and the germline J gene fills in the rest. The rearrangement uses TRBV4-1 and TRBJ1-1; D not certain. This CDR3 region has 13 residues. V lost 2 bases to trimming and J lost 0 bases, with 4 bases between them. Germline CDR1 is MGHRA and CDR2 is YSYEKL. The covered CDR3 bases are TGCGCCAGCAGCCAACACATGAACACTGAA. Translated, it gives CASSQHMNTE. From start to end, the CDR3 is CASSQHMNTEAFF.

This clone was counted ten times or more. The observed sequence ends 3 residues before the CDR3 terminus, with the missing tail filled in from the germline J gene. V gene TRBV6-1 combines with J gene TRBJ1-1, with D perhaps TRBD1 (6 bases). Trimming removed 4 bases at V and 0 bases at J, with 6 bases between. The CDR3 loop spans 13 amino acids. CDR1 and CDR2 (germline): MNHNS, SASEGT. CDR3 bases read: TGTGCCAGCAGTGGACAGGTGAACACTGAA. It is translated as CASSGQVNTE. The whole CDR3 reads CASSGQVNTEAFF.

This clone was picked up many times. Read sequence stops 3 residues before the CDR3 end, and the germline J gene provides the missing end. This chain joins TRBV30 and TRBJ1-1; D remains ambiguous. This CDR3 is 11 amino acids long. Germline V gene lookup returns CDR1 GTSNPN and CDR2 SVGIG (reference sequence). Deletions cut 2 bases from V and 3 bases from J, with 4 bases between. The CDR3 protein is CAWSTDTEAFF. The sequenced part of the CDR3 DNA is TGTGCCTGGAGTACAGACACTGAA.

This clone was picked up a small number of times. The read halts 3 residues ahead of the CDR3 end, with the missing end drawn from the germline J gene. The V call is TRBV18, the J call TRBJ2-7; 7 bases match TRBD1. Trimming at V came to 3 bases and at J to 3 bases, leaving 8 bases not matched to a gene. CDR1 and CDR2 (germline): KGHSH, LQKENI. This CDR3 has 15 residues. The covered CDR3 bases are TGTGCCAGCTCACCTTCTCCGGGACAGAACTACGAG. Its translation is CASSPSPGQNYE. The entire CDR3 protein reads CASSPSPGQNYEQYF.

This clone was picked up a small number of times. The read gets to within 3 residues of the CDR3 end, and the germline J gene fills in the rest. The gene calls are TRBV19 and TRBJ2-1; 9 bases agree with TRBD2. The CDR3 has 16 residues. Trimming removed 3 bases from V and 4 bases from J; junction bases left unmatched: 7. Germline V gives CDR1 LNHDA, CDR2 SQIVND (reference sequence). The CDR3 reads CASSILSGRLYNEQFF. CDR3 bases read: TGTGCCAGTAGTATCCTCAGCGGGAGGCTTTACAATGAG. Together with reference TRBV19 and TRBJ2-1, the CDR3 gives the full variable domain: DGGITQSPKYLFRKEGQNVTLSCEQNLNHDAMYWYRQDPGQGLRLIYYSQIVNDFQKGDIAEGYSVSREKKESFPLTVTSAQKNPTAFYLCASSILSGRLYNEQFFGPGTRLTVL.

This clone was recorded at least ten times. This CDR3 reads CASSRDRGGGGYGYTF. CDR3 bases read: TGTGCCAGCTCACGGGACAGGGGAGGCGGAGGCTATGGC. The chain recombines TRBV18 with TRBJ1-2, with 10 bases that match TRBD1. The read gets to within 3 residues of the CDR3 end, and the germline J gene fills in the rest. The CDR3 loop spans 16 amino acids. The junction had 9 bases not matched to a gene; V was cut back by 4 bases and J by 4 bases. The germline V gene encodes CDR1 KGHSH and CDR2 LQKENI. Based on the CDR3 plus reference TRBV18 and TRBJ1-2, the full variable domain is NAGVMQNPRHLVRRRGQEARLRCSPMKGHSHVYWYRQLPEEGLKFMVYLQKENIIDESGMPKERFSAEFPKEGPSILRIQQVVRGDSAAYFCASSRDRGGGGYGYTFGSGTRLTVV.

Points on this clone: The CDR3 end is not reached by the read, which stops 3 residues before it; the germline J gene fills it in. The chain couples TRBV2 to TRBJ2-5, with 7 bases fitting TRBD1. J was trimmed by 1 base and V by 8 bases; bases with no gene match: 4. Germline values: CDR1 SNHLY, CDR2 FYNNEI. The CDR3 spans 13 residues. Incomplete CDR3 DNA: TGTGCCAGCGTCCGGGACAGCCAAGAGACC. Its translation: CASVRDSQET. From start to end, the CDR3 is CASVRDSQETQYF.

This clone was detected a few times. The read stops 3 residues short of the end of the CDR3; the missing end is completed from the germline J gene. J is TRBJ2-3 and V is TRBV5-1; D might be TRBD1 (6 bases). The V gene's germline CDR1 is SGHRS and CDR2 YFSETQ. The V end was cut by 3 bases, the J end by 0 bases, with 11 bases between. The CDR3 contains 15 residues. CDR3 amino acids: CASSSSQGSTDTQYF. The CDR3 bases that were read are TGCGCCAGCAGCTCCTCTCAGGGGAGCACAGATACG.

This clone was recorded many times. The CDR3 extends 3 residues past the end of the read, so its final part is completed from the germline J gene. The rearrangement links TRBV20-1 to TRBJ1-1; D gene uncertain. Germline V gene sequence: CDR1 DFQATT, CDR2 SNEGSKA (reference sequence). The CDR3 is 14 residues long. V lost 3 bases, J lost 0 bases, and 11 bases lay in between. The CDR3 loop reads CSASHRNMNTEAFF. The DNA read from the CDR3 is TGCAGTGCTAGTCACAGAAACATGAACACTGAA.

Note on this clone: The read is 3 residues too short to cover the CDR3 end, so that end is filled in from the germline J gene. The chain combines TRBV7-6 with TRBJ1-4, with D maybe TRBD1 (5 bases). This CDR3 has 17 amino acids. Trimming pared 5 bases from V and 5 bases from J, leaving 21 bases between. CDR1 and CDR2 from the germline V gene are SGHVS and FNYEAQ. This chain's CDR3 is CASSLGRARALNEKLFF. The sequenced CDR3 bases are TGTGCCAGCAGCCTTGGACGAGCCAGGGCGTTAAATGAAAAA.

There are many counts of this clone. The observed sequence ends 3 residues before the CDR3 terminus, with the missing tail filled in from the germline J gene. The chain employs TRBV30 and TRBJ2-3; 11 nucleotides match TRBD2. The V and J ends lost 2 bases and 5 bases, in that order; junction bases with no gene match: 9. In germline, CDR1 is GTSNPN, CDR2 SVGIG (reference sequence). The CDR3 is 16 residues long. CDR3 residues: CAWSFGISGGGDTQYF. The DNA read from the CDR3 is TGTGCCTGGAGTTTCGGAATTAGCGGGGGGGGAGATACG. The complete variable domain, with remaining parts taken from reference TRBV30 and TRBJ2-3, reads SQTIHQWPATLVQPVGSPLSLECTVEGTSNPNLYWYRQAAGRGLQLLFYSVGIGQISSEVPQNLSASRPQDRQFILSSKKLLLSDSGFYLCAWSFGISGGGDTQYFGPGTRLTVL.

As to this clone: The read ends 3 residues before the CDR3 terminus; that terminus is restored from the germline J gene. The chain links TRBV5-1 to TRBJ2-5, with 11 bases lining up with TRBD2. Germline V gene sequence: CDR1 SGHRS, CDR2 YFSETQ. The CDR3 sequence is 17 residues long. Germline trimming cut 4 bases from V and 0 bases from J; bases unmatched to any gene: 8. CDR3: CASSPGTSGKYQETQYF. The sequenced part of the CDR3 DNA is TGCGCCAGCAGCCCCGGGACTAGCGGAAAGTACCAAGAGACC.

This clone was seen at least ten times. CDR3 region: CAWRPLWGVAFF. Partial CDR3 DNA: TGTGCCTGGAGGCCCCTTTGGGGGGTT. The chain couples TRBV30 to TRBJ1-1, with a possible D match to TRBD1 (5 bases). The CDR3 is cut off 3 residues early in the read; its end comes from the germline J gene. This CDR3 spans 12 amino acids. Germline CDR1 and CDR2: GTSNPN and SVGIG (reference sequence).

This clone showed up many times. The CDR3 extends 3 residues past the end of the read, so its final part is completed from the germline J gene. The chain combines TRBV5-4 with TRBJ2-3; no clear D. Trimming left V 5 bases short and J 2 bases short, with 12 bases between. The germline V gene has CDR1 SGHNT and CDR2 YYREEE (reference sequence). CDR3 length: 14 amino acids. The CDR3 region is CASRSDFNTDTQYF. The sequenced CDR3 bases are TGTGCCAGCAGAAGTGACTTTAACACAGATACG.

This clone came up many times. Sequencing ends 3 residues short of the CDR3 end; the germline J gene provides the rest. The gene calls are TRBV30 and TRBJ2-1; 13 bases fit TRBD2. The germline V gene encodes CDR1 GTSNPN and CDR2 SVGIG (reference sequence). The CDR3 has 15 amino acids. The J segment lost 7 bases and the V segment lost 2 bases, leaving 5 bases of the junction unmatched. CDR3 DNA, as far as it was read: TGTGCCTGGAGTAGGACTAGCGGGAGAATTAATGAG. Protein: CAWSRTSGRINE. The CDR3 in its entirety is CAWSRTSGRINEQFF.

CDR3 amino acids: CASSPLTGAGDTQYF. The DNA read from the CDR3 is TGTGCCAGCTCACCCCTCACAGGGGCGGGGGATACG. The chain recombines TRBV18 with TRBJ2-3, with TRBD1 as a possible D gene (7 bases). Read coverage stops 3 residues before the CDR3 terminus; the germline J gene supplies the remainder. CDR3 length: 15 amino acids. In germline, CDR1 is KGHSH, CDR2 LQKENI. The V end lost 3 bases, the J end lost 6 bases, and 16 bases lay between the germline ends.

As to this clone: The read is 3 residues too short to cover the CDR3 end, so that end is filled in from the germline J gene. This chain joins TRBV30 and TRBJ1-4; TRBD1 aligns across 7 bases. This CDR3 comprises 13 residues. V gave up 3 bases and J gave up 9 bases; unmatched junction bases: 7. Germline assignment: CDR1 GTSNPN and CDR2 SVGIG (reference sequence). This chain's CDR3 is CAWSLLGQQKLFF. The DNA read from the CDR3 is TGTGCCTGGAGCCTCCTGGGACAGCAAAAA. Together with reference TRBV30 and TRBJ1-4, the CDR3 gives the full variable domain: SQTIHQWPATLVQPVGSPLSLECTVEGTSNPNLYWYRQAAGRGLQLLFYSVGIGQISSEVPQNLSASRPQDRQFILSSKKLLLSDSGFYLCAWSLLGQQKLFFGSGTQLSVL.

This clone was seen repeatedly, ten times or more. The CDR3 bases that were read are TGTGCCAGCAGGAGAGTCCAGGGTTCACCC. It encodes CASRRVQGSP. The CDR3 in its entirety is CASRRVQGSPLHF. The chain employs TRBV7-9 and TRBJ1-6; weak D call: TRBD1 (5 bases). The read ends 3 residues before the CDR3 terminus; that terminus is restored from the germline J gene. Germline V gene sequence: CDR1 SEHNR, CDR2 FQNEAQ (reference sequence). Deletions cut 6 bases from V and 9 bases from J, with 12 bases between. The CDR3 is made up of 13 amino acids. Together with reference TRBV7-9 and TRBJ1-6, the CDR3 gives the full variable domain: DTGVSQNPRHKITKRGQNVTFRCDPISEHNRLYWYRQTLGQGPEFLTYFQNEAQLEKSRLLSDRFSAERPKGSFSTLEIQRTEQGDSAMYLCASRRVQGSPLHFGNGTRLTVT.

This clone was counted many times. The read ends 3 residues shy of where the CDR3 ends; the end is completed using the germline J gene. The chain is built from TRBV6-1 and TRBJ1-5, with D unclear. There are 12 residues in the CDR3. Germline V gene sequence: CDR1 MNHNS, CDR2 SASEGT. Trimming took 4 bases from V and 3 from J, leaving 4 bases between them. The sequenced CDR3 bases are TGTGCCAGCAGTGGGGCCAATCAGCCC. Its protein is CASSGANQP. The CDR3, in full, reads CASSGANQPQHF.

This clone was observed a few times. The read terminates 3 residues ahead of where the CDR3 ends, so the germline J gene completes it. The chain combines TRBV7-9 with TRBJ1-3; TRBD1 matches 7 bases. V shed 1 base and J 4 bases; nucleotides not matched to a gene: 4. Germline V gene sequence: CDR1 SEHNR, CDR2 FQNEAQ (reference sequence). CDR3 length: 15 residues. CDR3 loop: CASSLGGQLGNTIYF. The sequenced part of the CDR3 DNA is TGTGCCAGCAGCTTAGGGGGACAGTTAGGAAACACC.

This clone was seen many times. The CDR3 end falls 3 residues outside the read, so it is completed with the germline J gene. V usage is TRBV20-1 and J usage is TRBJ1-1; D may be TRBD1 (6 bases). The CDR3 extends over 15 amino acids. Per germline, CDR1 DFQATT and CDR2 SNEGSKA (reference sequence). V was pared by 0 bases and J by 5 bases, with 16 bases between. The CDR3: CSARDWTGGGTEAFF. Partial CDR3 DNA: TGCAGTGCTAGAGATTGGACGGGGGGCGGGACTGAA.

This clone has a count of ten or more. Sequencing ends 3 residues short of the CDR3 end; the germline J gene provides the rest. The V call is TRBV2, the J call TRBJ2-1, with a possible D match to TRBD1 (6 bases). CDR3 length: 14 residues. Germline lookup yields CDR1 SNHLY and CDR2 FYNNEI. V was trimmed by 1 base and J by 9 bases, leaving 13 bases between them. CDR3 bases read: TGTGCCAGCAGTGAAGGGCCCCTGGGGGCTGAG. Translated: CASSEGPLGAE. The entire CDR3 reads CASSEGPLGAEQFF.

This clone turned up a few times. The read falls 3 residues short of the CDR3 end, and the missing part is taken from the germline J gene. The chain uses TRBV6-2 or TRBV6-3 and TRBJ2-5; 7 bases map to TRBD2. The CDR3 is made up of 14 amino acids. CDR1 is MNHEY and CDR2 is SVGEGT in the germline V gene. The V gene end was trimmed by 5 bases and the J gene end by 2 bases; junction bases not matched to a gene: 5. Partial CDR3 DNA: TGTGCCAGCAGTAAGCGGGACTTGCAAGAGACC. Protein sequence: CASSKRDLQET. The entire CDR3 reads CASSKRDLQETQYF.

A few counts support this clone. Read coverage stops 3 residues before the CDR3 terminus; the germline J gene supplies the remainder. The chain uses TRBV6-2 or TRBV6-3 and TRBJ1-6, with TRBD1 as a possible D gene (5 bases). V dropped 2 bases and J dropped 7 bases, with 12 bases sitting between them. CDR3 length: 15 residues. In germline, CDR1 is MNHEY, CDR2 SVGEGT. CDR3 amino acids: CASSYEADMNSPLHF. The sequenced CDR3 bases are TGTGCCAGCAGTTACGAGGCGGACATGAATTCACCC.

This clone was seen only a few times. The read comes to an end 3 residues before the CDR3 does, leaving the germline J gene to fill in the end. The chain recombines TRBV5-4 with TRBJ2-1, with TRBD1 identical over 10 bases. CDR1 is SGHNT, CDR2 YYREEE, per germline (reference sequence). Trimming removed 0 bases from V and 4 bases from J; junction bases left unmatched: 1. The CDR3 totals 15 residues. CDR3 protein: CASSLGTGGYNEQFF. The covered CDR3 bases are TGTGCCAGCAGCTTGGGGACAGGGGGTTACAATGAG.

This clone was counted at least ten times. The read is 3 residues too short to cover the CDR3 end, so that end is filled in from the germline J gene. The rearrangement uses TRBV5-1 and TRBJ2-1; TRBD2 agrees at 7 bases. J gave up 0 bases and V 4 bases, and 7 bases lay outside the gene matches. This CDR3 contains 16 residues. From germline, CDR1 is SGHRS and CDR2 YFSETQ. The CDR3 DNA, read in part, is TGCGCCAGCAGCCCTATACTAGCGAGCTCCTACAATGAG. It yields the protein CASSPILASSYNE. The whole CDR3 region reads CASSPILASSYNEQFF.

In the case of this clone: The DNA ends 3 residues before the CDR3 does, and the rest of the CDR3 is filled in from the germline J gene. The V gene is TRBV7-2, the J gene TRBJ2-3, with D possibly matching TRBD2 (6 bases). V was trimmed by 1 base and J by 6 bases, leaving 11 bases between them. Germline CDR1 SGHTA, CDR2 FQGNSA. The CDR3 consists of 14 residues. The chain's CDR3 is CASSLGLVGDTQYF. Incomplete CDR3 DNA: TGTGCCAGCAGCTTAGGACTAGTAGGGGATACG.